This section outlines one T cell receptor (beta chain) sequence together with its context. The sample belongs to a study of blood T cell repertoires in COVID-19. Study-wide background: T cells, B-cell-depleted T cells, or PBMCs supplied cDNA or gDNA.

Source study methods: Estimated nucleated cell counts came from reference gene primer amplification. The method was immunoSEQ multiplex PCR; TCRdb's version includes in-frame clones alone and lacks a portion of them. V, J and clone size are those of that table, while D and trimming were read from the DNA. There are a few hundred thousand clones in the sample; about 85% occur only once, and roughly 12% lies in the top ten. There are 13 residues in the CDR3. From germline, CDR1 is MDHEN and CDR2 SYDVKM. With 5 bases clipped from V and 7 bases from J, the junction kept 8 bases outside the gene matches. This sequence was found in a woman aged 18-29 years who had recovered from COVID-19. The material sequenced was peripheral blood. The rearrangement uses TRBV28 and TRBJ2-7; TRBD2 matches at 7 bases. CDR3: CASSVGREWEQYF. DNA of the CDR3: TGTGCCAGCAGTGTCGGGCGGGAGTGGGAGCAGTACTTC.